Presented here are 27 T cell receptor beta chains from one specimen sequenced in a study of blood T cell repertoires in COVID-19. TCRdb's table, derived via immunoSEQ multiplex PCR, lists solely in-frame clones and lacks some. The top ten clones hold more than 2.5% of a sample with 55,000 to 75,000 clones, under 90% of them seen once. The material sequenced was peripheral blood. Receptors were obtained from a man between 45 and 60 years old with active COVID-19.

The gene calls are TRBV14 and TRBJ1-2; D gene unclear. CDR3 length: 18 residues. Germline V gene data show CDR1 as SGHDN and CDR2 as FVKESK. The germline V and J ends were trimmed by 0 bases and 0 bases, with 17 bases remaining between them. Here the CDR3 DNA reads TGTGCCAGCAGCCAAGATTCCACAGTCCCGTTAGCTAACTATGGCTACACCTTC. Amino acid sequence: CASSQDSTVPLANYGYTF.

This clone was detected once. This chain connects TRBV19 to TRBJ1-5, with 9 bases fitting TRBD1. Trimming cost V 7 bases and J 6 bases; bases outside gene matches: 10. This CDR3 region has 15 residues. Looked up from germline, CDR1 is LNHDA and CDR2 is SQIVND (reference sequence). CDR3 DNA: TGTGCCAGTACCTCGGGACAGGGACGATCTCAGCCCCAGCATTTT. This gives the protein CASTSGQGRSQPQHF.

On this clone: At one end, the junction sequence differs from germline, possibly due to a read error. At the DNA level, this CDR3 is encoded by other sequences in the same sample as well. The chain links TRBV3-1 (or the pseudogene TRBV3-2) to TRBJ1-1, with 7 positions matching TRBD1. Germline loops: CDR1 LGHDT, CDR2 YNNKEL (reference sequence). The length of the CDR3 is 14 residues. Here the CDR3 reads CASSQMTGSAEAFF. CDR3 bases: TGTGCCAGCAGCCAGATGACAGGGTCGGCTGAGGCTTTCTTT.

The chain couples TRBV3-1 (or the pseudogene TRBV3-2) to TRBJ1-1; 9 bases are shared with TRBD1. The germline V gene encodes CDR1 LGHDT and CDR2 YNNKEL (reference sequence). The CDR3 length is 14 residues. Unmatched junction bases numbered 6, after V lost 0 bases and J lost 10 bases. DNA of the CDR3: TGTGCCAGCAGCCAAGAAGGGACAGGGAGTCCAGCTTTCTTT. It codes for CASSQEGTGSPAFF.

This clone has a single count. One junction end disagrees with the germline gene, perhaps due to a read error. This chain connects TRBV5-6 to TRBJ2-7; D uncertain. Germline CDR1 is SGHDT and CDR2 is YYEEEE. CDR3 length: 16 residues. The CDR3 here is CASSPIMSLQEIPQHF. As DNA, the CDR3 is TGTGCCAGCAGCCCTATAATGTCGCTCCAAGAAATTCCCCAACACTTC.

This clone was picked up one time. This CDR3 is CASSLSTGLGYGYTF. The CDR3, as DNA: TGTGCCAGCTCACTTTCGACAGGGCTGGGCTATGGCTACACCTTC. The chain employs TRBV18 and TRBJ1-2; 7 nucleotides agree with TRBD1. Germline V gene sequence: CDR1 KGHSH, CDR2 LQKENI. The trim removed 4 bases at V and 4 bases at J, leaving 9 bases unmatched. The CDR3 contains 15 residues.

This chain connects TRBV2 to TRBJ2-1; 8 nucleotides match TRBD1. The V gene end was trimmed by 6 bases and the J gene end by 7 bases; junction bases not matched to a gene: 5. CDR3 size: 13 residues. Germline V gene lookup returns CDR1 SNHLY and CDR2 FYNNEI. The CDR3 bases are TGTGCCAGCAGGAGGGACAGGCAGAATGAGCAGTTCTTC. Translating gives CASRRDRQNEQFF. The whole variable domain, remainder taken from reference TRBV2 and TRBJ2-1, is EPEVTQTPSHQVTQMGQEVILRCVPISNHLYFYWYRQILGQKVEFLVSFYNNEISEKSEIFDDQFSVERPDGSNFTLKIRSTKLEDSAMYFCASRRDRQNEQFFGPGTRLTVL.

The chain recombines TRBV11-1 with TRBJ2-7; weak D call: TRBD2 (5 bases). CDR1 SGHAT and CDR2 FQDESV come from the germline V gene (reference sequence). V gave up 1 base and J gave up 3 bases, with 7 bases separating them. The CDR3 totals 13 residues. The CDR3 here is CASSLEAVYEQYF. The CDR3, as DNA: TGTGCCAGCAGCTTAGAAGCGGTCTACGAGCAGTACTTC.

The genes are TRBV5-1 and TRBJ2-1, with 8 nucleotides matching TRBD2. Germline trimming cut 1 base from V and 7 bases from J; bases unmatched to any gene: 10. Germline V gene data show CDR1 as SGHRS and CDR2 as YFSETQ. CDR3 length equals 16 residues. In nucleotides, the CDR3 is TGCGCCAGCAGCTTGATTACTAGCGGAGCCCAGAATGAGCAGTTCTTC. It specifies CASSLITSGAQNEQFF. Together with reference TRBV5-1 and TRBJ2-1, the CDR3 gives the full variable domain: KAGVTQTPRYLIKTRGQQVTLSCSPISGHRSVSWYQQTPGQGLQFLFEYFSETQRNKGNFPGRFSGRQFSNSRSEMNVSTLELGDSALYLCASSLITSGAQNEQFFGPGTRLTVL.

This chain connects TRBV5-4 to TRBJ1-2; 10 bases map to TRBD1. CDR3 length equals 14 residues. V lost 3 bases to trimming and J lost 8 bases; unmatched junction nucleotides: 7. Germline CDR1 reads SGHNT; CDR2 reads YYREEE (reference sequence). Written as DNA, the CDR3 is TGTGCCAGCAGCTCGCCGACAGGGGGCATAGGCTACACCTTC. As protein: CASSSPTGGIGYTF.

The J gene is TRBJ2-7, the V gene TRBV6-6; TRBD1 is a possible D gene (5 bases). The V end was cut by 10 bases, the J end by 2 bases, with 18 bases between. This CDR3 contains 14 residues. CDR1 MNHNY and CDR2 SVGAGI come from the germline V gene (reference sequence). CDR3 loop: CATVLSDTTYEQYF. CDR3 DNA: TGTGCCACCGTATTATCGGACACAACCTACGAGCAGTACTTC.

The chain recombines TRBV6-5 with TRBJ2-1; possibly TRBD2 for D (6 bases). Trimming removed 6 bases from V and 0 bases from J, with 9 bases in between. Per the germline V gene, CDR1 is MNHEY and CDR2 is SVGAGI. The CDR3 has 14 amino acids. The CDR3 DNA reads as TGTGCCAGCAGGGCCGGGGGCTCCTACAATGAGCAGTTCTTC. It yields the protein CASRAGGSYNEQFF.

The count of this clone is one. This chain uses TRBV4-1 with TRBJ2-3, with 12 bases aligning to TRBD2. V shed 3 bases and J 3 bases; nucleotides not matched to a gene: 1. Looked up from germline, CDR1 is MGHRA and CDR2 is YSYEKL. The CDR3 is 15 residues long. Written as DNA, the CDR3 is TGCGCCAGCAGCCACGGACTAGCGGGGACAGATACGCAGTATTTT. Translated, it gives CASSHGLAGTDTQYF.

The chain employs TRBV6-2 or TRBV6-3 and TRBJ2-7; TRBD1 matches at 10 bases. The trim removed 4 bases at V and 0 bases at J, leaving 6 bases unmatched. The CDR3 is 16 residues long. Germline loops: CDR1 MNHEY, CDR2 SVGEGT. CDR3 loop: CASSSLDRGFSYEQYF. The DNA of the CDR3 is TGTGCCAGCAGTTCCTTGGACAGGGGGTTCTCCTACGAGCAGTACTTC.

V and J are TRBV3-1 (or the pseudogene TRBV3-2) and TRBJ1-2; tentative D call: TRBD1 (5 bases). The V gene's germline CDR1 is LGHDT and CDR2 YNNKEL (reference sequence). Trimming took off 4 bases at V and 4 bases at J, with 10 bases between the two ends. This CDR3 is built from 13 residues. The CDR3: CASSPDSGYGYTF. The CDR3, as DNA: TGTGCCAGCAGCCCAGACAGTGGCTATGGCTACACCTTC.

The chain employs TRBV10-3 and TRBJ1-5; TRBD1 matches at 10 bases. Germline loops: CDR1 ENHRY, CDR2 SYGVKD. Trimming at V came to 6 bases and at J to 0 bases, leaving 8 bases not matched to a gene. The CDR3 totals 17 residues. CDR3 sequence: CAIRSGTGVFSNQPQHF. Written as DNA, the CDR3 is TGTGCCATCAGGTCCGGGACAGGGGTTTTTAGCAATCAGCCCCAGCATTTT.

CDR3 loop: CASSPTVSGNTIYF. CDR3 in DNA: TGCGCCAGCAGCCCGACAGTCTCTGGAAACACCATATATTTT. This chain connects TRBV4-1 to TRBJ1-3, with a weak D call TRBD1 (5 bases). Between the trimmed V and J ends, which lost 4 bases and 0 bases, there was a span of 7 bases. Germline CDR1 is MGHRA and CDR2 is YSYEKL. This CDR3 comprises 14 residues.

The chain combines TRBV6-5 with TRBJ2-1, with TRBD1 matching 9 bases. Germline V gene data show CDR1 as MNHEY and CDR2 as SVGAGI. J was trimmed by 9 bases and V by 6 bases; bases with no gene match: 6. The CDR3 contains 13 residues. The CDR3 here is CASSDRGSLEQFF. CDR3 nucleotide sequence: TGTGCCAGCAGCGACAGGGGGTCTCTTGAGCAGTTCTTC.

This chain joins TRBV9 and TRBJ1-1; a weak D match, TRBD1 (6 bases). Deletions cut 4 bases from V and 4 bases from J, with 14 bases between. The CDR3 is made up of 14 amino acids. The germline CDR1 and CDR2 sequences are SGDLS and YYNGEE. CDR3 residues: CASSPQGQATEAFF. CDR3 nucleotides: TGTGCCAGCAGCCCGCAGGGGCAAGCCACTGAAGCTTTCTTT.

The chain combines TRBV9 with TRBJ2-3; the match to TRBD2 covers 7 bases. The germline CDR1 and CDR2 sequences are SGDLS and YYNGEE. J lost 3 bases, V lost 3 bases, and 4 bases had no gene match. The CDR3 spans 14 residues. CDR3 nucleotide sequence: TGTGCCAGCAGCGGCCCCGGGGGGACAGATACGCAGTATTTT. It specifies CASSGPGGTDTQYF.

The V call is TRBV28, the J call TRBJ2-7; 8 positions match TRBD2. Per germline, CDR1 MDHEN and CDR2 SYDVKM. Trimming at V came to 6 bases and at J to 2 bases, leaving 12 bases not matched to a gene. This CDR3 spans 16 amino acids. As DNA, the CDR3 is TGTGCCAGCAGATACTCCGCTCTAGCGGGTACCTACGAGCAGTACTTC. It translates to CASRYSALAGTYEQYF.

This sequence joins TRBV5-1 and TRBJ2-3, with 8 bases identical to TRBD1. Per the germline V gene, CDR1 is SGHRS and CDR2 is YFSETQ. V shed 3 bases and J 1 base; nucleotides not matched to a gene: 7. The CDR3 is 16 amino acids. CDR3 nucleotides: TGCGCCAGCAGCTGGGGACAGGTTGGCGGCACAGATACGCAGTATTTT. This codes for CASSWGQVGGTDTQYF.

The rearrangement links TRBV5-4 to TRBJ1-6; tentative D call: TRBD1 (5 bases). The ends were cut back, 0 bases at V and 7 bases at J, with 14 bases in the middle. Per germline, CDR1 SGHNT and CDR2 YYREEE (reference sequence). This CDR3 spans 16 amino acids. CDR3 DNA sequence: TGTGCCAGCAGCTTGGTGATAGTGGCAGGGAATTCACCCCTCCACTTT. Amino acids: CASSLVIVAGNSPLHF.

The chain joins TRBV6-5 to TRBJ2-1; 8 bases are a match to TRBD2. V gave up 7 bases and J gave up 4 bases; unmatched junction bases: 3. CDR3 length: 13 residues. Germline CDR1 reads MNHEY; CDR2 reads SVGAGI. The CDR3 is CASKASGYNEQFF. The CDR3 coding sequence is TGTGCCAGCAAGGCTAGCGGGTACAATGAGCAGTTCTTC.

J is TRBJ1-5 and V is TRBV27, with TRBD1 matching over 10 bases. Trimming took 8 bases from V and 5 from J; bases not matched to a gene: 9. CDR1 MNHEY and CDR2 SMNVEV come from the germline V gene (reference sequence). CDR3 length equals 15 residues. CDR3 residues: CASPLRQGADQPQHF. The CDR3 coding sequence is TGTGCCAGCCCCCTCAGACAGGGGGCAGATCAGCCCCAGCATTTT.

The rearrangement joins TRBV4-2 to TRBJ2-5, with TRBD1 as a possible D gene (5 bases). Trimming left V 1 base short and J 2 bases short, with 14 bases between. CDR1 is LGHNA, CDR2 YNFKEQ, per germline. The CDR3 consists of 16 residues. DNA of the CDR3: TGTGCCAGCAGCCAAGCTAAGGGGATAACTCAAGAGACCCAGTACTTC. The encoded protein is CASSQAKGITQETQYF.

This chain connects TRBV11-3 to TRBJ2-3; 10 bases align to TRBD2. CDR3 length equals 16 residues. Trimming cost V 4 bases and J 2 bases; bases outside gene matches: 6. CDR1 is SGHNT and CDR2 is YENEEA in the germline V gene. The CDR3 DNA sequence: TGTGCCAGCAGCTACGGAGGGACTAGCGACACAGATACGCAGTATTTT. Its translation: CASSYGGTSDTDTQYF.